The text below deals with one T cell receptor (beta chain). The antigen remains undetermined. The data are from a study of T-cell reconstitution after alpha-beta-depleted transplantation in children. Study-wide findings and caveats: Newly made T cells mostly supplied T-cell counts and diversity one year after transplant. At day 60, the high TCRbeta diversity found in some patients originated from recipient T cells and thymic progenitors that had survived. Approximately two months post-transplant, alpha-beta T cells reportedly originated from several hundred expanded graft clones.

Preparation of the TCRbeta library involved a method that used unique molecular identifiers. MiXCR, run by TCRdb on the PCR reads, gives a single entry per CDR3 protein. The table lists about 300,000 distinct CDR3 sequences, over 7% of them singletons. There are 17 residues in the CDR3. Germline V gives CDR1 SGHRS, CDR2 YFSETQ. V lost 0 bases, J lost 1 base, and 7 bases stayed unmatched. The source of this sequence is a female patient aged 2 to 10 who had a stem cell transplant for Fanconi anemia, so the T cells may come from the graft donor. Sequencing used peripheral blood, obtained 360 days after TCRalphabeta/CD19-depleted stem cell transplant. V is TRBV5-1 and J is TRBJ2-3; 8 bases agree with TRBD2. CDR3 coding DNA: TGCGCCAGCAGCTTGGGGACGACAGCGGGGGGCACAGATACGCAGTATTTT. It yields the protein CASSLGTTAGGTDTQYF. The whole variable domain, filled in from reference TRBV5-1 and TRBJ2-3, reads KAGVTQTPRYLIKTRGQQVTLSCSPISGHRSVSWYQQTPGQGLQFLFEYFSETQRNKGNFPGRFSGRQFSNSRSEMNVSTLELGDSALYLCASSLGTTAGGTDTQYFGPGTRLTVL.